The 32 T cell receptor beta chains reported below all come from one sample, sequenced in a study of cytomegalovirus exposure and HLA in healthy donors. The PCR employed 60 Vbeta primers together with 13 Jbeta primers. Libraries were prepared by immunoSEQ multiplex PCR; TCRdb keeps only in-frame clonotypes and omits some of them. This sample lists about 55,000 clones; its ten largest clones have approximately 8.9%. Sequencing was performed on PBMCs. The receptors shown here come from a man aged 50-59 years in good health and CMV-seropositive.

Here the CDR3 DNA reads TGTGCCAGCAGCTTCCCGGGGGGTGCCGAAGCTTTCTTT. Amino acids: CASSFPGGAEAFF. This sequence joins TRBV7-2 and TRBJ1-1, with a weak D call TRBD1 (5 bases). Germline CDR1 reads SGHTA; CDR2 reads FQGNSA. The CDR3 covers 13 residues. Trimming left V 3 bases short and J 8 bases short, with 13 bases between.

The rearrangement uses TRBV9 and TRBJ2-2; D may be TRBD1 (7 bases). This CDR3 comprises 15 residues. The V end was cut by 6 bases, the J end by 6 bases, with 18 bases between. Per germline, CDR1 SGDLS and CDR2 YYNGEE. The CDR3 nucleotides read TGTGCCAGCACCCGGTCAGGGGGGTCATCCGGGGAGCTGTTTTTT. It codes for CASTRSGGSSGELFF.

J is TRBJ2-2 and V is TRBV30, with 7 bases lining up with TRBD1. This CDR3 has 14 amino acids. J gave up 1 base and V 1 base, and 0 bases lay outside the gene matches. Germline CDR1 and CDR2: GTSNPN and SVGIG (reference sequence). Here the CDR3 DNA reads TGTGCCTGGAGTGGGACAGGGAACACCGGGGAGCTGTTTTTT. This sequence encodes CAWSGTGNTGELFF.

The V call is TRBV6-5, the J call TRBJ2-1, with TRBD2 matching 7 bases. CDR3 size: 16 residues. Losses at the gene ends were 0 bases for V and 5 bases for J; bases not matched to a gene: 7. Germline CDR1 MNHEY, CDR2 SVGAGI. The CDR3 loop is CASSYSGAGSNNEQFF. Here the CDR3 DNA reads TGTGCCAGCAGTTACTCGGGAGCGGGGAGCAACAATGAGCAGTTCTTC.

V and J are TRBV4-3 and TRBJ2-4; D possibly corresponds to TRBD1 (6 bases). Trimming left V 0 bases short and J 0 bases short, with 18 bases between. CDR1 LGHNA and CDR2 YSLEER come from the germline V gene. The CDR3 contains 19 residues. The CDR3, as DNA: TGCGCCAGCAGCCAAGATCGACGACAGGTTCTTCTAGCCAAAAACATTCAGTACTTC. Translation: CASSQDRRQVLLAKNIQYF.

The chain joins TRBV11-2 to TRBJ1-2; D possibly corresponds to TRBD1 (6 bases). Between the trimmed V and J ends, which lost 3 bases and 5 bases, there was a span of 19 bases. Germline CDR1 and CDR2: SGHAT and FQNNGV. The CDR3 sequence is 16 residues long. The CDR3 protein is CASSLASEGVWYGYTF. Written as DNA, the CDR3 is TGTGCCAGCAGCTTGGCCTCCGAGGGGGTTTGGTATGGCTACACCTTC.

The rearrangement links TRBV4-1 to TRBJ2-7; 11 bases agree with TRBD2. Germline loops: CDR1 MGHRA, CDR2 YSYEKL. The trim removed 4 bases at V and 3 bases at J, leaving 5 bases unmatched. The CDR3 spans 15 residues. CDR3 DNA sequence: TGCGCCAGCAGCCCCGTAGCGGGAGGGCTCTACGAGCAGTACTTC. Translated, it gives CASSPVAGGLYEQYF.

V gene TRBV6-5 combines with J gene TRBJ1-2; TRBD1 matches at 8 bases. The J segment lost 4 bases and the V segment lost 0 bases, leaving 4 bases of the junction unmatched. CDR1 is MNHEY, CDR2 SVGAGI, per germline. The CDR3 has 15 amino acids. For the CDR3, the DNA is TGTGCCAGCAGTTACTCCCGCAGGGGGCCCTATGGCTACACCTTC. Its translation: CASSYSRRGPYGYTF.

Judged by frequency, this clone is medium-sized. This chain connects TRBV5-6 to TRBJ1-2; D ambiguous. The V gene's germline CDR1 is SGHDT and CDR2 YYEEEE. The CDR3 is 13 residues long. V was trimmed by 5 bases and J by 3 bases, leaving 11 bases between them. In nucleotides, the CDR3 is TGTGCCAGCAGTATCCGGGGAGACTATGGCTACACCTTC. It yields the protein CASSIRGDYGYTF.

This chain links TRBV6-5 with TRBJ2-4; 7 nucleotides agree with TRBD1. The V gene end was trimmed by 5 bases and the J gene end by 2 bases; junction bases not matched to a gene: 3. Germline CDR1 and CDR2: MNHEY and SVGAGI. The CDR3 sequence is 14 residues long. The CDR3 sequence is CASSKGASKNIQYF. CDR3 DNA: TGTGCCAGCAGTAAGGGGGCATCCAAAAACATTCAGTACTTC.

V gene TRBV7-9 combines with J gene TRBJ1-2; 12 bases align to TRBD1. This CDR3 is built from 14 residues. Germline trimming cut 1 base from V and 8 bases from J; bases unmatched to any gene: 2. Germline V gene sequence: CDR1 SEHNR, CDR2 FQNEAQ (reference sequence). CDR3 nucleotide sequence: TGTGCCAGCAGCTTAGGGGACAGGGGGCAAGGCTACACCTTC. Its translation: CASSLGDRGQGYTF.

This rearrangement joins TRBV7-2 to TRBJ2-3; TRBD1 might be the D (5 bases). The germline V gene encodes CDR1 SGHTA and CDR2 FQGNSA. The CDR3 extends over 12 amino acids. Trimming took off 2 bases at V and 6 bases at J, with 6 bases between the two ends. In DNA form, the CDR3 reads TGTGCCAGCAGCTTAAACAGGGATACGCAGTATTTT. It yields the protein CASSLNRDTQYF.

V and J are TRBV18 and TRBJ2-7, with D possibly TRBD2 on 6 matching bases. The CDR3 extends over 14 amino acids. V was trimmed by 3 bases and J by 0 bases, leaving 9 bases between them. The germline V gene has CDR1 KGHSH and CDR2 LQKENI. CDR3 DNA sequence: TGTGCCAGCTCACCGGCGGGGAGCTCCTACGAGCAGTACTTC. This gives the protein CASSPAGSSYEQYF.

CDR3 nucleotide sequence: TGTGCCAGCAGCTTGGGGGACAGGGACTATGGCTACACCTTC. This gives the protein CASSLGDRDYGYTF. The gene calls are TRBV5-4 and TRBJ1-2; 9 nucleotides agree with TRBD1. J was trimmed by 3 bases and V by 0 bases; bases with no gene match: 0. From germline, CDR1 is SGHNT and CDR2 YYREEE (reference sequence). The CDR3 length is 14 residues.

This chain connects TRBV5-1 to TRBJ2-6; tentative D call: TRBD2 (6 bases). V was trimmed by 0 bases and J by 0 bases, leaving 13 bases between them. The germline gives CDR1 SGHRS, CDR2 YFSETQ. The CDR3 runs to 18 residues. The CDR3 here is CASSLAGRRASGANVLTF. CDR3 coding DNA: TGCGCCAGCAGCTTGGCCGGGAGACGAGCCTCTGGGGCCAACGTCCTGACTTTC. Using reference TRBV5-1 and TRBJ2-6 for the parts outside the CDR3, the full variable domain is KAGVTQTPRYLIKTRGQQVTLSCSPISGHRSVSWYQQTPGQGLQFLFEYFSETQRNKGNFPGRFSGRQFSNSRSEMNVSTLELGDSALYLCASSLAGRRASGANVLTFGAGSRLTVL.

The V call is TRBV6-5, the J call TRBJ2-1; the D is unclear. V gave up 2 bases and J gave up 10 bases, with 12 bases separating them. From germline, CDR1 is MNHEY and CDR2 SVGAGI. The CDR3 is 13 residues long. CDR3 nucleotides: TGTGCCAGCAGTTACGATGGCGGTTACGAGCAGTTCTTC. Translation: CASSYDGGYEQFF.

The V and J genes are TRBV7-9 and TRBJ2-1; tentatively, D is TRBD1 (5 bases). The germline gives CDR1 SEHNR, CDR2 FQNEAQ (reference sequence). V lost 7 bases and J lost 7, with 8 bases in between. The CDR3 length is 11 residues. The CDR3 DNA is TGTGCCAGCACCAACAGGAATGAGCAGTTCTTC. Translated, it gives CASTNRNEQFF. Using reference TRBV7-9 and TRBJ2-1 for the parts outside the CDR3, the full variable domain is DTGVSQNPRHKITKRGQNVTFRCDPISEHNRLYWYRQTLGQGPEFLTYFQNEAQLEKSRLLSDRFSAERPKGSFSTLEIQRTEQGDSAMYLCASTNRNEQFFGPGTRLTVL.

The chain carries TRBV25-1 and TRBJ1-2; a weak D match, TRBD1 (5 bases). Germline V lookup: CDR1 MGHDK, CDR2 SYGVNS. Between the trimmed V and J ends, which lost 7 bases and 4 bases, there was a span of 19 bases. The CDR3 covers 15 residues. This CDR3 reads CASKGPGQGGYGYTF. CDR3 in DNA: TGTGCCAGCAAGGGCCCCGGGCAGGGCGGCTATGGCTACACCTTC.

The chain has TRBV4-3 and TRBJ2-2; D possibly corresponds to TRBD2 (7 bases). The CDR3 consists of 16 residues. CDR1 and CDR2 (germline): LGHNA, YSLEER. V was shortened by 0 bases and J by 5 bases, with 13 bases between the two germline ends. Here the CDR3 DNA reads TGCGCCAGCAGCCAAGAGGGCGGGGGCCGGACCGGGGAGCTGTTTTTT. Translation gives CASSQEGGGRTGELFF.

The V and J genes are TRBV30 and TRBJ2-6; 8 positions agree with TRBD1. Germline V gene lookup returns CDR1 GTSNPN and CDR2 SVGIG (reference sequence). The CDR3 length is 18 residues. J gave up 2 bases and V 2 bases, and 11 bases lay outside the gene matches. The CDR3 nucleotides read TGTGCCTGGAGTCCTGGACAGGGAGGTAGTGCTGGGGCCAACGTCCTGACTTTC. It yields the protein CAWSPGQGGSAGANVLTF.

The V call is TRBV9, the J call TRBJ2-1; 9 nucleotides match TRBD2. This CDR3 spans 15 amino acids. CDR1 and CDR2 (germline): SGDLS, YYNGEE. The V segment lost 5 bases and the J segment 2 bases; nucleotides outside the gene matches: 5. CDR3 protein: CASSELAGTYNEQFF. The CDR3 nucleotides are TGTGCCAGCAGTGAGCTAGCGGGAACCTACAATGAGCAGTTCTTC.

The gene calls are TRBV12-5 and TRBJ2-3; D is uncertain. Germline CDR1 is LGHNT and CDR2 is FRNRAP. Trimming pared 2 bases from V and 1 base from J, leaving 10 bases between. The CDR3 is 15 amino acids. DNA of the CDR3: TGTGCTAGTGGTTTGACCCGACTGGGCACAGATACGCAGTATTTT. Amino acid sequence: CASGLTRLGTDTQYF. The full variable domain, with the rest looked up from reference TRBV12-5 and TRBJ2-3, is DARVTQTPRHKVTEMGQEVTMRCQPILGHNTVFWYRQTMMQGLELLAYFRNRAPLDDSGMPKDRFSAEMPDATLATLKIQPSEPRDSAVYFCASGLTRLGTDTQYFGPGTRLTVL.

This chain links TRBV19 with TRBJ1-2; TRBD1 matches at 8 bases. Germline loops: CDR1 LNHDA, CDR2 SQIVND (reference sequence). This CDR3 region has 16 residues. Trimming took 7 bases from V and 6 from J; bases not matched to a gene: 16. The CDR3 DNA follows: TGTGCCAGTACTAGAAGACCCGGACAGGGTAATAATGGCTACACCTTC. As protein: CASTRRPGQGNNGYTF.

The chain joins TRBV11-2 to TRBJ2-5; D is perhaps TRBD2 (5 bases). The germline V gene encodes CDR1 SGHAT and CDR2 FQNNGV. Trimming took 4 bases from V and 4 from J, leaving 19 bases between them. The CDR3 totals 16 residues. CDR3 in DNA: TGTGCCAGCAGCTACTCACTGGGCTCGGCGGGAGAGACCCAGTACTTC. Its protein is CASSYSLGSAGETQYF.

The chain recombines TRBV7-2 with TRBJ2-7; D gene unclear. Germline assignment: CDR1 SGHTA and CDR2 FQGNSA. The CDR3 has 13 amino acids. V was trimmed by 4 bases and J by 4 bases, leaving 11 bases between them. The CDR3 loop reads CASSSRPNYEQYF. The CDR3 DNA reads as TGTGCCAGCAGCTCTAGACCGAATTACGAGCAGTACTTC.

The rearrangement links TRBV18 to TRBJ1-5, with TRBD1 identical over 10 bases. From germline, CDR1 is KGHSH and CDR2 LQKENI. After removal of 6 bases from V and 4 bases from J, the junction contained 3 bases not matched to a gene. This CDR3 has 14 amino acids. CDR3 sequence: CASSAGQGNQPQHF. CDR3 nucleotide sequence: TGTGCCAGCTCTGCGGGACAGGGGAATCAGCCCCAGCATTTT.

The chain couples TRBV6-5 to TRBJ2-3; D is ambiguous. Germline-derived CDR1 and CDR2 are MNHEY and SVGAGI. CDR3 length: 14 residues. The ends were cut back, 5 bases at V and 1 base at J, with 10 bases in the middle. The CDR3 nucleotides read TGTGCCAGCAGTAACAATCGGGGCACAGATACGCAGTATTTT. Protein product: CASSNNRGTDTQYF.

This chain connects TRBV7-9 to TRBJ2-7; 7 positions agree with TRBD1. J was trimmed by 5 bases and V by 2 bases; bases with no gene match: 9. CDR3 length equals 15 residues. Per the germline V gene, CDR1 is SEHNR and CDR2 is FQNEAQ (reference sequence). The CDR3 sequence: CASSLPTLTGNEQYF. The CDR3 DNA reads TGTGCCAGCAGCTTACCTACCCTGACAGGGAACGAGCAGTACTTC.

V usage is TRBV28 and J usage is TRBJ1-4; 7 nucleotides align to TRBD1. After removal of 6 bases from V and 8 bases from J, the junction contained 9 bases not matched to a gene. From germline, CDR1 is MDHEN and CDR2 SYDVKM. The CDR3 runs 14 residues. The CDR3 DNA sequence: TGTGCCAGCAGCCCACCAGGGGGTCAGGAAAAACTGTTTTTT. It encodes CASSPPGGQEKLFF. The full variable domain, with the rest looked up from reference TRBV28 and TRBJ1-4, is DVKVTQSSRYLVKRTGEKVFLECVQDMDHENMFWYRQDPGLGLRLIYFSYDVKMKEKGDIPEGYSVSREKKERFSLILESASTNQTSMYLCASSPPGGQEKLFFGSGTQLSVL.

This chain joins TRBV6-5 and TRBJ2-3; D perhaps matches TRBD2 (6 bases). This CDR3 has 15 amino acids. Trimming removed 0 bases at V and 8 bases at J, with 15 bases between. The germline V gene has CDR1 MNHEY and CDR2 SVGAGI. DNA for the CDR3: TGTGCCAGCAGTTACTCGCCTCTAGCGTCTGGTACGCAGTATTTT. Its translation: CASSYSPLASGTQYF.

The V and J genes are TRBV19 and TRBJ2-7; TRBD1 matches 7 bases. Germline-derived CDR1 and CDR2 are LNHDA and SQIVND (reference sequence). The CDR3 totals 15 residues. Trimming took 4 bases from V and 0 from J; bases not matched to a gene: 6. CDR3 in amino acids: CASSSKTGSSYEQYF. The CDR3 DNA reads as TGTGCCAGTAGTAGCAAGACAGGGAGCTCCTACGAGCAGTACTTC.

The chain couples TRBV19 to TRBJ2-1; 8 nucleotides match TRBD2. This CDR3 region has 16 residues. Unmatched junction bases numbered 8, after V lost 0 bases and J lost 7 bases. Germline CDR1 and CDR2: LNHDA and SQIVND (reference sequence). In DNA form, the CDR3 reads TGTGCCAGTAGTATAGATCTATTAGGACTAGCAAATGAGCAGTTCTTC. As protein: CASSIDLLGLANEQFF.